This TCR beta chain was obtained from a study of blood T cell repertoires in COVID-19. Data came from immunoSEQ multiplex PCR; TCRdb stores just in-frame clones and leaves some out. The table includes about 180,000 clones, around 74% detected once. Germline CDR1 is KGHDR and CDR2 is SFDVKD. CDR3 length equals 15 residues. The V gene lost 9 bases and the J gene lost 0 bases, with 13 bases spanning the gap. The sequenced sample was peripheral blood. The source is a woman in her sixties or seventies with COVID-19, enrolled during active disease. The chain employs TRBV24-1 and TRBJ1-4; the D gene is possibly TRBD1 (6 bases). As DNA, the CDR3 is TGTGCCACCGGAAAAGGGGGAGCAACTAATGAAAAACTGTTTTTT. Translated, it gives CATGKGGATNEKLFF.